The next 23 T cell receptor beta chains were all read from a single sample in a study of cytomegalovirus exposure and HLA in healthy donors. The PCR used 60 Vbeta and 13 Jbeta primers. Generated by immunoSEQ multiplex PCR, the TCRdb table keeps only in-frame clones and is missing some. The sample yields 100,000 to 150,000 clones, over 70% seen once. Specimen: PBMCs. The receptors shown here come from a woman aged 45-59 years in good health and CMV-seronegative.

J is TRBJ1-3 and V is TRBV18; D is undetermined. The germline gives CDR1 KGHSH, CDR2 LQKENI. CDR3 length: 13 residues. V dropped 2 bases and J dropped 5 bases, with 7 bases sitting between them. The CDR3 sequence is CASSPGDRNTIYF. DNA of the CDR3: TGTGCCAGCTCACCAGGAGACCGAAACACCATATATTTT.

V is TRBV6-4 and J is TRBJ2-6; 10 positions agree with TRBD1. The CDR3 extends over 18 amino acids. With 5 bases clipped from V and 1 base from J, the junction kept 8 bases outside the gene matches. Germline V lookup: CDR1 MRHNA, CDR2 SNTAGT. The CDR3 sequence is CASSRTPGQGSGANVLTF. CDR3 sequence (DNA): TGTGCCAGCAGTCGAACACCGGGACAGGGGTCTGGGGCCAACGTCCTGACTTTC.

V is TRBV6-4 and J is TRBJ2-7; TRBD1 is a possible D gene (5 bases). V dropped 5 bases and J dropped 3 bases, with 8 bases sitting between them. The CDR3 has 12 residues. Germline values: CDR1 MRHNA, CDR2 SNTAGT. The CDR3 nucleotides read TGTGCCAGCAGTTACAGGATCTACGAGCAGTACTTC. Amino acid sequence: CASSYRIYEQYF.

A few counts support this clone. The chain joins TRBV4-1 to TRBJ1-1; 8 bases are shared with TRBD1. V shed 0 bases and J 3 bases; nucleotides not matched to a gene: 3. Germline V gives CDR1 MGHRA, CDR2 YSYEKL. This CDR3 contains 15 residues. CDR3 DNA: TGCGCCAGCAGCCAAGAAGTGACAGGGGACACTGAAGCTTTCTTT. Amino acid sequence: CASSQEVTGDTEAFF.

The chain links TRBV5-1 to TRBJ2-5; possibly TRBD1 for D (6 bases). Per the germline V gene, CDR1 is SGHRS and CDR2 is YFSETQ. V lost 1 base, J lost 4 bases, and 11 bases lay in between. The CDR3 is 14 residues long. The CDR3 spells CASSLTGLGETQYF. The CDR3 DNA is TGCGCCAGCAGCTTGACAGGGTTGGGAGAGACCCAGTACTTC.

This chain connects TRBV19 to TRBJ2-3; 14 bases align to TRBD2. CDR1 is LNHDA, CDR2 SQIVND, per germline (reference sequence). V was pared by 8 bases and J by 1 base, with 5 bases of the junction left unmatched. The CDR3 loop spans 16 amino acids. The CDR3: CASGTSGRIGTDTQYF. The DNA of the CDR3 is TGTGCCAGTGGGACTAGCGGGAGAATTGGCACAGATACGCAGTATTTT.

The J gene is TRBJ2-7, the V gene TRBV28; no clear D. V was clipped by 6 bases and J by 2 bases, with 14 bases between them. Looked up from germline, CDR1 is MDHEN and CDR2 is SYDVKM. The CDR3 extends over 14 amino acids. The chain's CDR3 is CASRRSTETYEQYF. CDR3 nucleotide sequence: TGTGCCAGCAGGAGGTCCACGGAGACCTACGAGCAGTACTTC. Together with reference TRBV28 and TRBJ2-7, the CDR3 gives the full variable domain: DVKVTQSSRYLVKRTGEKVFLECVQDMDHENMFWYRQDPGLGLRLIYFSYDVKMKEKGDIPEGYSVSREKKERFSLILESASTNQTSMYLCASRRSTETYEQYFGPGTRLTVT.

V usage is TRBV4-2 and J usage is TRBJ2-7, with D possibly TRBD1 on 7 matching bases. CDR3 size: 17 residues. The germline V gene has CDR1 LGHNA and CDR2 YNFKEQ. V was cut by 4 bases and J by 3 bases, with 22 bases left in between. The DNA for the CDR3 is TGTGCCAGCAGCCCCTCTACTCGCCCAGGGGGGAACTACGAGCAGTACTTC. Translation: CASSPSTRPGGNYEQYF.

This chain connects TRBV28 to TRBJ2-1; D gene unclear. Germline V gives CDR1 MDHEN, CDR2 SYDVKM. Between the trimmed V and J ends, which lost 5 bases and 1 base, there was a span of 18 bases. There are 17 residues in the CDR3. CDR3 DNA sequence: TGTGCCAGCAGTCCCCGCGGAGAGGATGGATCCTACAATGAGCAGTTCTTC. It encodes CASSPRGEDGSYNEQFF.

The J gene is TRBJ2-7, the V gene TRBV10-3, with 7 bases fitting TRBD2. Trimming at V came to 2 bases and at J to 9 bases, leaving 13 bases not matched to a gene. Germline V CDR1 and CDR2: ENHRY, SYGVKD. This CDR3 contains 15 residues. The DNA of the CDR3 is TGTGCCATCAGTGAGGATGCTACGGGGGAGGGGCGGCAGTACTTC. The encoded protein is CAISEDATGEGRQYF.

The rearrangement uses TRBV6-1 and TRBJ1-1; perhaps TRBD1 as D (5 bases). The length of the CDR3 is 13 residues. Trimming cost V 2 bases and J 1 base, with 5 bases left between them. The germline V gene has CDR1 MNHNS and CDR2 SASEGT. CDR3 amino acids: CASSEQGNTEAFF. CDR3 DNA: TGTGCCAGCAGTGAACAGGGGAACACTGAAGCTTTCTTT.

For the CDR3, the DNA is TGTGCCAGCAGACTGGGGACAGGAACCTACGAGCAGTACTTC. This codes for CASRLGTGTYEQYF. V and J are TRBV6-5 and TRBJ2-5; 8 positions match TRBD1. With the DNA end fitting TRBJ2-7 better, the J assignment may be wrong. The CDR3 contains 14 residues. Germline CDR1 reads MNHEY; CDR2 reads SVGAGI.

This chain uses TRBV6-5 with TRBJ2-4; possibly TRBD2 for D (5 bases). The V end lost 11 bases, the J end lost 6 bases, and 11 bases lay between the germline ends. Germline V gene sequence: CDR1 MNHEY, CDR2 SVGAGI. The CDR3 is 11 amino acids. CDR3 sequence (DNA): TGTGCCCTGAGGGCGGGAAACATTCAGTACTTC. Amino acids: CALRAGNIQYF.

This chain uses TRBV28 with TRBJ2-7; D is perhaps TRBD1 (7 bases). Between the trimmed V and J ends, which lost 2 bases and 4 bases, there was a span of 15 bases. This CDR3 region has 15 residues. Germline V gene lookup returns CDR1 MDHEN and CDR2 SYDVKM. The CDR3 nucleotides read TGTGCCAGCAGTTTAGTGGTCAGGGGGAGGTACGAGCAGTACTTC. It yields the protein CASSLVVRGRYEQYF.

This chain connects TRBV28 to TRBJ2-5, with a weak D call TRBD2 (5 bases). The V end lost 6 bases, the J end lost 4 bases, and 9 bases lay between the germline ends. CDR1 and CDR2 (germline): MDHEN, SYDVKM. The CDR3 is 12 amino acids. This CDR3 reads CASRGSLETQYF. In nucleotides, the CDR3 is TGTGCCAGCAGAGGGAGTTTAGAGACCCAGTACTTC. Full variable domain (rest looked up from reference TRBV28 and TRBJ2-5): DVKVTQSSRYLVKRTGEKVFLECVQDMDHENMFWYRQDPGLGLRLIYFSYDVKMKEKGDIPEGYSVSREKKERFSLILESASTNQTSMYLCASRGSLETQYFGPGTRLLVL.

The rearrangement links TRBV27 to TRBJ2-7; a possible D gene is TRBD2 (6 bases). The germline V gene has CDR1 MNHEY and CDR2 SMNVEV (reference sequence). The V end was cut by 0 bases, the J end by 3 bases, with 6 bases between. The CDR3 is 13 amino acids. CDR3 in amino acids: CASSLSGGYEQYF. For the CDR3, the DNA is TGTGCCAGCAGTTTATCGGGGGGCTACGAGCAGTACTTC.

The chain has TRBV13 and TRBJ2-7; 7 positions agree with TRBD2. From germline, CDR1 is PRHDT and CDR2 FYEKMQ (reference sequence). The V and J ends lost 4 bases and 7 bases, in that order; junction bases with no gene match: 19. This CDR3 region has 17 residues. The CDR3 coding sequence is TGTGCCAGCAGCTCTAGGGAGGTCAGGCCCTACGGGGGGGAGCAGTACTTC. Protein: CASSSREVRPYGGEQYF.

This chain joins TRBV2 and TRBJ2-3, with TRBD1 identical over 9 bases. Germline values: CDR1 SNHLY, CDR2 FYNNEI. There are 18 residues in the CDR3. V shed 7 bases, J shed 3 bases, and the junction held 17 bases outside the gene matches. CDR3: CASTPPGTGYFETDTQYF. CDR3 nucleotide sequence: TGTGCCAGCACCCCCCCCGGGACAGGGTATTTTGAGACAGATACGCAGTATTTT.

This chain connects TRBV12-5 to TRBJ1-5; TRBD1 matches at 9 bases. V shed 5 bases, J shed 4 bases, and the junction held 15 bases outside the gene matches. Germline lookup yields CDR1 LGHNT and CDR2 FRNRAP. There are 18 residues in the CDR3. The CDR3: CASGTVWRTGVENQPQHF. CDR3 coding DNA: TGTGCTAGTGGTACTGTGTGGCGGACAGGGGTTGAGAATCAGCCCCAGCATTTT.

In the case of this clone: A read error may produce the germline difference seen at one junction end. The CDR3 nucleotides read TGTGCCACTACCACAGGTCCTGGGACCAACGTCCTGACTTTC. This translates into CATTTGPGTNVLTF. The J gene is TRBJ2-6, the V gene TRBV9, with D maybe TRBD1 (5 bases). Germline-derived CDR1 and CDR2 are SGDLS and YYNGEE. This CDR3 has 14 residues.

The chain has TRBV27 and TRBJ2-7; 9 nucleotides align to TRBD1. Per the germline V gene, CDR1 is MNHEY and CDR2 is SMNVEV (reference sequence). The J segment lost 6 bases and the V segment lost 5 bases, leaving 8 bases of the junction unmatched. This CDR3 is built from 14 residues. DNA for the CDR3: TGTGCCAGCAGTACTTGGACAGGGGAGACCGAGCAGTACTTC. Translating it yields CASSTWTGETEQYF.

The chain uses TRBV6-6 and TRBJ2-3; weak D call: TRBD2 (6 bases). Per germline, CDR1 MNHNY and CDR2 SVGAGI (reference sequence). Trimming removed 6 bases at V and 10 bases at J, with 11 bases between. The CDR3 contains 11 residues. In nucleotides, the CDR3 is TGTGCCAGCAGGGAGGGGATACCGCAGTATTTT. Translating it yields CASREGIPQYF.

The rearrangement joins TRBV19 to TRBJ2-7; TRBD1 is a possible D gene (6 bases). V dropped 6 bases and J dropped 6 bases, with 15 bases sitting between them. The CDR3 totals 13 residues. CDR1 LNHDA and CDR2 SQIVND come from the germline V gene (reference sequence). CDR3 loop: CASRNDRNREQYF. The CDR3 bases are TGTGCCAGTAGAAACGACAGGAACCGCGAGCAGTACTTC.